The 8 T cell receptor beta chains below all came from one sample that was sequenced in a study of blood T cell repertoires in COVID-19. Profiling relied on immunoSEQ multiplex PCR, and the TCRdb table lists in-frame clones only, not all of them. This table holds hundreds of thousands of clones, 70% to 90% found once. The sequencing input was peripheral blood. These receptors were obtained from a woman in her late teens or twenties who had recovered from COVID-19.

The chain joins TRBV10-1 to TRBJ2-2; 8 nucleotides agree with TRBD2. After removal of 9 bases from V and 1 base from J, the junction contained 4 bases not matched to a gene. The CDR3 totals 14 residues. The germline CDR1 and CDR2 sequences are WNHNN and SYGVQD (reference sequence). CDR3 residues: CASREGLNTGELFF. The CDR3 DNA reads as TGCGCCAGTCGGGAGGGCCTGAACACCGGGGAGCTGTTTTTT.

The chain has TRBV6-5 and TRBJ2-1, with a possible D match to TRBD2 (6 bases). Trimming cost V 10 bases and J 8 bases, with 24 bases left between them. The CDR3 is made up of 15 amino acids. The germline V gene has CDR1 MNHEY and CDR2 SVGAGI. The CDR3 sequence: CATQRDFLLTDEQFF. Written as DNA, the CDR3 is TGTGCCACCCAAAGGGACTTCCTTTTAACCGATGAGCAGTTCTTC.

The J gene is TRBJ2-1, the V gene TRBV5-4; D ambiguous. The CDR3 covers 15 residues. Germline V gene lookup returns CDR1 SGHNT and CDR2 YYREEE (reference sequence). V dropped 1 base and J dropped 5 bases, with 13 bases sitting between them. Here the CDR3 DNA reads TGTGCCAGCAGCTTGAATTTAAAGGCGGACAATGAGCAGTTCTTC. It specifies CASSLNLKADNEQFF. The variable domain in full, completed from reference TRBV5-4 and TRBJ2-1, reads ETGVTQSPTHLIKTRGQQVTLRCSSQSGHNTVSWYQQALGQGPQFIFQYYREEENGRGNFPPRFSGLQFPNYSSELNVNALELDDSALYLCASSLNLKADNEQFFGPGTRLTVL.

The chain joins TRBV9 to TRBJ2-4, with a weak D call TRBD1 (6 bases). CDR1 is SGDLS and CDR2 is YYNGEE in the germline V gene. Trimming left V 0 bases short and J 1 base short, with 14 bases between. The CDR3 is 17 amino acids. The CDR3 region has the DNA TGTGCCAGCAGCGTAGGCACGGGAAGGGGGGCCAAAAACATTCAGTACTTC. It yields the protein CASSVGTGRGAKNIQYF. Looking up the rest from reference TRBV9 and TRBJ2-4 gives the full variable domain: DSGVTQTPKHLITATGQRVTLRCSPRSGDLSVYWYQQSLDQGLQFLIQYYNGEERAKGNILERFSAQQFPDLHSELNLSSLELGDSALYFCASSVGTGRGAKNIQYFGAGTRLSVL.

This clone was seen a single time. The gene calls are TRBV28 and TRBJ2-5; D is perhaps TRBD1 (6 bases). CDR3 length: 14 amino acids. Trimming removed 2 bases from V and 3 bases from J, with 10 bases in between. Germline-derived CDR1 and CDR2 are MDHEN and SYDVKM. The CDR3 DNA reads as TGTGCCAGCAGTTTAAACCAGGGGAAAGAGACCCAGTACTTC. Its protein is CASSLNQGKETQYF.

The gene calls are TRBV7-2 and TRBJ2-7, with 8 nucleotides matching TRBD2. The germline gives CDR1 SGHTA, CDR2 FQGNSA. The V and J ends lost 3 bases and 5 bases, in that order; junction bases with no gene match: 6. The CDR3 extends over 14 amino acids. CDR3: CASSFPGLEDEQYF. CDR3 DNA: TGTGCCAGCAGCTTTCCGGGACTAGAGGACGAGCAGTACTTC. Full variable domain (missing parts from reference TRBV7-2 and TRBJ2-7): GAGVSQSPSNKVTEKGKDVELRCDPISGHTALYWYRQSLGQGLEFLIYFQGNSAPDKSGLPSDRFSAERTGGSVSTLTIQRTQQEDSAVYLCASSFPGLEDEQYFGPGTRLTVT.

CDR3 bases: TGTGCCAGCAGCTGGACTAGCGGGGCCTCCAATGAGCAGTTCTTC. Its translation is CASSWTSGASNEQFF. The J gene is TRBJ2-1, the V gene TRBV11-2; 12 bases map to TRBD2. V gave up 4 bases and J gave up 6 bases; unmatched junction bases: 4. There are 15 residues in the CDR3. CDR1 and CDR2 from the germline V gene are SGHAT and FQNNGV.

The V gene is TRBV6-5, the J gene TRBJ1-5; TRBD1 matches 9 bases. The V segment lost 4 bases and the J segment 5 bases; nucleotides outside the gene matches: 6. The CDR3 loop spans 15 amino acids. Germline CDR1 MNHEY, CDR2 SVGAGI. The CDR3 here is CASSWGQGSYQPQHF. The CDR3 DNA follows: TGTGCCAGCAGTTGGGGACAGGGCAGTTATCAGCCCCAGCATTTT.